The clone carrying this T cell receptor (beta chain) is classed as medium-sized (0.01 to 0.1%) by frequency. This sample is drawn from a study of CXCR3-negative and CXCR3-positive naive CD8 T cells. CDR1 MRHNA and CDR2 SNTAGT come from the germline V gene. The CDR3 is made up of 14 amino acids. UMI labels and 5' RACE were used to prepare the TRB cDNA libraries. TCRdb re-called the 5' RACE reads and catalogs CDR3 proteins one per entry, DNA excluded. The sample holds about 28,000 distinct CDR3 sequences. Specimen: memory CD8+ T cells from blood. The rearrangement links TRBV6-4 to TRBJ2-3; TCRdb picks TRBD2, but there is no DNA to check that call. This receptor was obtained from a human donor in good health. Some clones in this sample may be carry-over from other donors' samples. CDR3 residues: CASSDTSGADTQYF.